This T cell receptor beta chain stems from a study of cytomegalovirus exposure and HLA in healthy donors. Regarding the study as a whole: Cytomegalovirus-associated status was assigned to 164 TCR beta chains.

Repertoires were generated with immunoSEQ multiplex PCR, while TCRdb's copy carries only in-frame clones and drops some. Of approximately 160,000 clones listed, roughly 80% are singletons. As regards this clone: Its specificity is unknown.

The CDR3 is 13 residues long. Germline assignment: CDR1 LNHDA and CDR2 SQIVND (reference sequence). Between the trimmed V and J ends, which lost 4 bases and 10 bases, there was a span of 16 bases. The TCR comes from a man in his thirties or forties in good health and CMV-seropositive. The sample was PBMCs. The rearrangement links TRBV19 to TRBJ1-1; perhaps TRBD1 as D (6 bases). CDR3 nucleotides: TGTGCCAGTAGTACAGGACAGCGGGGGCCAGCTTTCTTT. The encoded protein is CASSTGQRGPAFF.